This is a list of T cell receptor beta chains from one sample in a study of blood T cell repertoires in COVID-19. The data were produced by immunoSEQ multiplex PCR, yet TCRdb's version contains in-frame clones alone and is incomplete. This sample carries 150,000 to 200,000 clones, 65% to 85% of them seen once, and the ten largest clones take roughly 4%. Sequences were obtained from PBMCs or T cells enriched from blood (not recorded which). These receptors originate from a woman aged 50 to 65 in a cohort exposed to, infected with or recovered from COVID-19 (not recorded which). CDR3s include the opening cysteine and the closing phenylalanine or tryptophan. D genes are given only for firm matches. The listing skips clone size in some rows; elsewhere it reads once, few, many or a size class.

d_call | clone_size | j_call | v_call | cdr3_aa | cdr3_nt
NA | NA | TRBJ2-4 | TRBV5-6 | CASIRWTDRIALAKNIQYF | TGTGCCAGCATCCGCTGGACAGACCGTATTGCTCTAGCCAAAAACATTCAGTACTTC
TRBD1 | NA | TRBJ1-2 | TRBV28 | CASRYSGTAGGYTF | TGTGCCAGCAGATACTCCGGGACAGCCGGCGGCTACACCTTC
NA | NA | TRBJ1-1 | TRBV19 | CASSRTANTEAFF | TGTGCCAGTAGTAGGACAGCTAACACTGAAGCTTTCTTT
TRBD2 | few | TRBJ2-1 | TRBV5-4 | CASSGGSGRTVNEQFF | TGTGCCAGCAGTGGTGGGAGCGGGAGGACCGTCAATGAGCAGTTCTTC
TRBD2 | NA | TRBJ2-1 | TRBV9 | CASSASGRFGNEQFF | TGTGCCAGCAGCGCTAGCGGGAGATTTGGTAATGAGCAGTTCTTC
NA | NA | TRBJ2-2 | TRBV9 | CASSSYGLGDTGELFF | TGTGCCAGCAGCTCCTACGGTTTGGGAGACACCGGGGAGCTGTTTTTT
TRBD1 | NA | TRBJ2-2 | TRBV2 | CASSEGTGNTGELFF | TGTGCCAGCAGTGAAGGGACAGGGAACACCGGGGAGCTGTTTTTT
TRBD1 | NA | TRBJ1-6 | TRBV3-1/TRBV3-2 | CASSSTGGDRYNSPLHF | TGTGCCAGCAGTTCCACAGGGGGCGATCGGTATAATTCACCCCTCCACTTT
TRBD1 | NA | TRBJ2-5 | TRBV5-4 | CASSFRTGGQETQYF | TGTGCCAGCAGCTTTCGGACAGGGGGCCAAGAGACCCAGTACTTC
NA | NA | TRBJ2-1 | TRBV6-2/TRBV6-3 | CASSSPLASAYNEQFF | TGTGCCAGCAGCTCTCCCTTAGCGAGTGCCTACAATGAGCAGTTCTTC
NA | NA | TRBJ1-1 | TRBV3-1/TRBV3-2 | CASSQVGGRTEAFF | TGTGCCAGCAGCCAAGTCGGGGGGAGGACTGAAGCTTTCTTT
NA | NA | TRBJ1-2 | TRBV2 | CASKADGNYGYTF | TGTGCCAGCAAAGCGGACGGTAACTATGGCTACACCTTC
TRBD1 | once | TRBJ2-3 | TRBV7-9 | CASSTGTAGTDTQYF | TGTGCCAGCAGCACCGGGACAGCCGGCACAGATACGCAGTATTTT
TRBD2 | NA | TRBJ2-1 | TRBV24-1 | CATSVSQRGNNEQFF | TGTGCCACCAGTGTGTCTCAGCGGGGGAACAATGAGCAGTTCTTC
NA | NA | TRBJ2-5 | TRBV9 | CASSSIGETQYF | TGTGCCAGCAGCTCTATTGGAGAGACCCAGTACTTC
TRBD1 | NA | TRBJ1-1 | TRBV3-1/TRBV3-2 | CASSPGQLNTEAFF | TGTGCCAGCAGCCCGGGACAGCTGAACACTGAAGCTTTCTTT
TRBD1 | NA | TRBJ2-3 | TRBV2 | CASNGQGTTDTQYF | TGTGCCAGCAACGGACAGGGTACCACAGATACGCAGTATTTT
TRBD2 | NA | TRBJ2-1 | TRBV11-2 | CASSSSGSYNEQFF | TGTGCCAGCAGCTCTAGCGGGTCCTACAATGAGCAGTTCTTC
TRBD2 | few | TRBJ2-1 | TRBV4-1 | CASSHVGTNGDEQFF | TGCGCCAGCAGCCACGTCGGGACTAACGGGGATGAGCAGTTCTTC
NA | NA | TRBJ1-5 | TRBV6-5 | CASSLTGSRQPQHF | TGTGCCAGCAGCCTAACAGGATCCAGACAGCCCCAGCATTTT
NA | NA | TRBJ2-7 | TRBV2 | CASTAPPGYEQYF | TGTGCCAGCACAGCACCTCCAGGATACGAGCAGTACTTC
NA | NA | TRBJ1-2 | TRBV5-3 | CARSLLVGDYGYTF | TGTGCCAGAAGCTTGTTGGTAGGGGATTATGGCTACACCTTC
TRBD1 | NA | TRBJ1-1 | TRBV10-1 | CASTPTGSKNTEAFF | TGCGCCAGCACTCCGACAGGGTCCAAGAACACTGAAGCTTTCTTT
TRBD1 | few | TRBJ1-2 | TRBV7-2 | CASSTGQLGYTF | TGTGCCAGCAGCACGGGACAGTTGGGCTACACCTTC
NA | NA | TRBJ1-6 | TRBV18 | CASSPETAGRNSPLHF | TGTGCCAGCTCACCAGAAACCGCAGGAAGAAACTCACCCCTCCACTTT
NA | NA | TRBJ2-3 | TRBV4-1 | CASSQDPSTDTQYF | TGCGCCAGCAGCCAAGACCCTAGCACAGATACGCAGTATTTT
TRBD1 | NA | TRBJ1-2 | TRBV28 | CASRSPGPGGYGYTF | TGTGCCAGCAGATCCCCAGGTCCAGGGGGGTATGGCTACACCTTC